Listed below are T cell receptor beta chains from one sample, sequenced in a study. Via MiXCR, TCRdb re-called the 5' RACE reads, giving one row per CDR3 protein. Here the sample spans almost 3,000 distinct CDR3 sequences, around 7% being singletons. The sample taken for sequencing was total memory T cells from blood PBMCs. The receptors originated from a female donor with HIV. Both conserved end residues are part of each CDR3. The D gene is left open where the match is weak. Some rows mark clone size as missing; the rest say once, few, many or name a class of expanded clone.

>-|medium-sized|TRBJ2-3|TRBV7-8
TGTGCCAGCAGCTTAGCGTTGTCAGATACGCAGTATTTT
CASSLALSDTQYF
>-|medium-sized|TRBJ1-2|TRBV6-2/TRBV6-3
TGTGCCAGCACCCACGGTGGGGGCAATCTCTATGGCTACACCTTC
CASTHGGGNLYGYTF
>TRBD1|few|TRBJ2-1|TRBV7-6
TGTGCCAGCAGCCCACCTACCGGGACAGGGGGCATGGATGAGCAGTTCTTC
CASSPPTGTGGMDEQFF
>-|medium-sized|TRBJ2-1|TRBV20-1
TGCAGTGCTAAGGTGTTGGGGGCTCGCTCCTACAATGAGCAGTTCTTC
CSAKVLGARSYNEQFF
>-|medium-sized|TRBJ2-3|TRBV11-3
TGTGCCAGCAGCTTAGACAGGTGGAGCACAGATACGCAGTATTTT
CASSLDRWSTDTQYF
>-|few|TRBJ2-2|TRBV11-3
TGTGCCAGCAGTTGGACCGCCAACACCGGGGAGCTGTTTTTT
CASSWTANTGELFF
>TRBD2|medium-sized|TRBJ2-2|TRBV4-3
TGCGCCAGCAGCCAAGATGGCCTGCTAGCGGGGACCGGGGAGCTGTTTTTT
CASSQDGLLAGTGELFF
>TRBD1|medium-sized|TRBJ1-1|TRBV10-3
TGTGCCATCAGGACAGGGGGCACTGAAGCTTTCTTT
CAIRTGGTEAFF
>TRBD1|few|TRBJ2-1|TRBV6-2/TRBV6-3
TGTGCCAGCAGTTACTCGACAGGGTCTGAGCAGTTCTTC
CASSYSTGSEQFF
>-|-|TRBJ1-1|TRBV5-5
TGTGCCAGCAGCTTGGTAGTCGGGGCTGAAGCTTTCTTT
CASSLVVGAEAFF
>-|-|TRBJ1-1|TRBV10-3
TGTGCCATCAGTGAGGGTGGGAAGATGATGAACACTGAAGCTTTCTTT
CAISEGGKMMNTEAFF
>-|-|TRBJ1-2|TRBV4-1
TGCGCCAGCAGCCAAGTGCTGGGATACTATGGCTACACCTTC
CASSQVLGYYGYTF
>TRBD1|medium-sized|TRBJ2-1|TRBV6-5
TGTGCCAGCAGTTGGGACAGGCGGTACAATGAGCAGTTCTTC
CASSWDRRYNEQFF
>-|medium-sized|TRBJ1-1|TRBV4-2
TGTGCCAGCAGCCCCACCGTGAACACTGAAGCTTTCTTT
CASSPTVNTEAFF
>-|-|TRBJ2-5|TRBV24-1
TGTGCCACCAGCAGCGGATACCAAGAGACCCAGTACTTC
CATSSGYQETQYF
>-|medium-sized|TRBJ1-2|TRBV6-5
TGTGCCAGCAGTTACTCCTGGCGGGATGGCTACACCTTC
CASSYSWRDGYTF
>-|few|TRBJ1-1|TRBV10-3
TGTGCCATCAGTGAAGGGCAAGGGGGGAGGACTGAAGCTTTCTTT
CAISEGQGGRTEAFF
>-|medium-sized|TRBJ1-6|TRBV7-6
TGTGCCAGCAGCTTAAACCGACCCAAGCATAATTCACCCCTCCACTTT
CASSLNRPKHNSPLHF
>-|few|TRBJ1-1|TRBV4-3
TGCGCCAGCAGCCAAGAAGTTGCAGCGACCACTGAAGCTTTCTTT
CASSQEVAATTEAFF
>-|medium-sized|TRBJ1-2|TRBV29-1
TGCAGCGTGGCGGGCATCTATGGCTACACCTTC
CSVAGIYGYTF